This is a list of T cell receptor beta chains from one sample in a study of blood T cell repertoires in COVID-19. Profiling relied on immunoSEQ multiplex PCR, and the TCRdb table lists in-frame clones only, not all of them. The sample contains approximately 240,000 clones, approximately 91% of which appear only once. The source material was peripheral blood. These receptors originate from a woman aged 40-49 years who had recovered from COVID-19. The CDR3 runs from the conserved cysteine through the conserved F or W. A D gene is named only where the DNA matches it firmly. Rows may omit the clone size; those that give it use once, few, many or a size class.

CDR3 DNA,CDR3 protein,V gene,D gene,J gene,clone size
TGCGCCAGCAGCTTGGGGGCAGGGGGAGAGACCCAGTACTTC,CASSLGAGGETQYF,TRBV5-1,TRBD1,TRBJ2-5,NA
TGTGCCAGCAGCTTTGGGGAGAGGTTAGGAGATACGCAGTATTTT,CASSFGERLGDTQYF,TRBV7-3,NA,TRBJ2-3,NA
TGTGCCATCAGTGAGCGGGGAGCTAATGAAAAACTGTTTTTT,CAISERGANEKLFF,TRBV10-3,NA,TRBJ1-4,once
TGTGCCAGCAGCTTAGGACAGCATAATTCACCCCTCCACTTT,CASSLGQHNSPLHF,TRBV11-2,NA,TRBJ1-6,NA
TGTGCCAGCAGTTCACCGGGACACTTTAATTCACCCCTCCACTTT,CASSSPGHFNSPLHF,TRBV2,NA,TRBJ1-6,NA
TGTGCCAGCAGCGTCGACAGGTATAATTCACCCCTCCACTTT,CASSVDRYNSPLHF,TRBV9,NA,TRBJ1-6,NA
TGTGCCAGTGACAGGGCGAACACCGGGGAGCTGTTTTTT,CASDRANTGELFF,TRBV19,TRBD1,TRBJ2-2,NA
TGTGCCACCAGCAGTCAGGACTATGGCTACACCTTC,CATSSQDYGYTF,TRBV15,NA,TRBJ1-2,NA
TGTGCCAGCAGCTTCCGACTAGCTATGGATACGCAGTATTTT,CASSFRLAMDTQYF,TRBV5-4,TRBD2,TRBJ2-3,once
TGTGCCAGTAGTACGGGATTGAGCAATCAGCCCCAGCATTTT,CASSTGLSNQPQHF,TRBV19,NA,TRBJ1-5,NA
TGTGCCAGCAGCTTAGACAGGAAAACCTACGAGCAGTACTTC,CASSLDRKTYEQYF,TRBV11-3,NA,TRBJ2-7,NA
TGTGCCAGCAGAGAGGACAGGGGTCTCTCTGGAAACACCATATATTTT,CASREDRGLSGNTIYF,TRBV28,TRBD1,TRBJ1-3,once
TGTGCCAGCTCACCCGAGGAGTTTTCACCCCTCCACTTT,CASSPEEFSPLHF,TRBV18,NA,TRBJ1-6,NA
TGTGCCAGCAGTTACCGACAGGGGACTAATTCACCCCTCCACTTT,CASSYRQGTNSPLHF,TRBV6-5,TRBD1,TRBJ1-6,NA
TGTGCCACCTCAGGGGGCGATTTCAGCAATCAGCCCCAGCATTTT,CATSGGDFSNQPQHF,TRBV24-1,TRBD1,TRBJ1-5,NA
TGTGCCAGCAGGAACAGGGAACAAGAGACCCAGTACTTC,CASRNREQETQYF,TRBV28,NA,TRBJ2-5,NA
TGCGCCAGCAGCACGCGGACTAGCGGGAGGGCCGCCCTTGGTTACGAGCAGTACTTC,CASSTRTSGRAALGYEQYF,TRBV4-3,TRBD2,TRBJ2-7,NA
TGTGCCAGCAGCGTAGGACAGCCTCCTTATAATTCACCCCTCCACTTT,CASSVGQPPYNSPLHF,TRBV9,NA,TRBJ1-6,NA
TGTGCCAGCAGCTCCGTGCGCACCTTC,CASSSVRTF,TRBV5-4,NA,TRBJ1-2,NA
TGTGCCAGCAGCTTTCAGGGGGCGAGGAATGGCTACACCTTC,CASSFQGARNGYTF,TRBV7-2,TRBD1,TRBJ1-2,NA
TGTGCCAGCAGCGGACAGGGGATCTATGGCTACACCTTC,CASSGQGIYGYTF,TRBV9,TRBD1,TRBJ1-2,NA
TGTGCCAGCAGTTACCGGGGGAGCGGCTCTGGAAACACCATATATTTT,CASSYRGSGSGNTIYF,TRBV6-5,NA,TRBJ1-3,NA
TGTGCCAGCAGTGAGGGAGCGTACCAAGAGACCCAGTACTTC,CASSEGAYQETQYF,TRBV6-4,NA,TRBJ2-5,NA
TGTGCCAGTAGTATAGGAGGTGGGAGATCCTACGAGCAGTACTTC,CASSIGGGRSYEQYF,TRBV19,NA,TRBJ2-7,NA
TGTGCCAGTAGTAGACGACTAGCGGGAGGGCGAGAGACCCAGTACTTC,CASSRRLAGGRETQYF,TRBV19,TRBD2,TRBJ2-5,NA
TGTGCCAGCAGCCTAAACAGGGCCTATGGCTACACCTTC,CASSLNRAYGYTF,TRBV7-3,NA,TRBJ1-2,NA
TGTGCCAGCCGGACAGACTCCTACGAGCAGTACTTC,CASRTDSYEQYF,TRBV6-5,NA,TRBJ2-7,once
TGTGCCAGCAGCCAAGGGCAGGGCCCCAATTCACCCCTCCACTTT,CASSQGQGPNSPLHF,TRBV14,NA,TRBJ1-6,NA
TGCGCCAGCAGCCAAGAGTTGCGGGGGGGCGTAGATACGCAGTATTTT,CASSQELRGGVDTQYF,TRBV4-1,TRBD2,TRBJ2-3,NA
TGTGCCACCAGTGACCAATGGACAGGGGACAATGAGCAGTTCTTC,CATSDQWTGDNEQFF,TRBV24-1,TRBD1,TRBJ2-1,NA
TGTGCCTGGGGGTTCGGGACAGCCAACACTGAAGCTTTCTTT,CAWGFGTANTEAFF,TRBV30,TRBD1,TRBJ1-1,NA
TGTGCCAGTAGTATTGTCCTAGCGGTAGATACGCAGTATTTT,CASSIVLAVDTQYF,TRBV19,TRBD2,TRBJ2-3,NA
TGTGCCAGCAGTTACAAAAAGCGGACAGGGGCGCAAGAGACCCAGTACTTC,CASSYKKRTGAQETQYF,TRBV11-3,TRBD1,TRBJ2-5,NA